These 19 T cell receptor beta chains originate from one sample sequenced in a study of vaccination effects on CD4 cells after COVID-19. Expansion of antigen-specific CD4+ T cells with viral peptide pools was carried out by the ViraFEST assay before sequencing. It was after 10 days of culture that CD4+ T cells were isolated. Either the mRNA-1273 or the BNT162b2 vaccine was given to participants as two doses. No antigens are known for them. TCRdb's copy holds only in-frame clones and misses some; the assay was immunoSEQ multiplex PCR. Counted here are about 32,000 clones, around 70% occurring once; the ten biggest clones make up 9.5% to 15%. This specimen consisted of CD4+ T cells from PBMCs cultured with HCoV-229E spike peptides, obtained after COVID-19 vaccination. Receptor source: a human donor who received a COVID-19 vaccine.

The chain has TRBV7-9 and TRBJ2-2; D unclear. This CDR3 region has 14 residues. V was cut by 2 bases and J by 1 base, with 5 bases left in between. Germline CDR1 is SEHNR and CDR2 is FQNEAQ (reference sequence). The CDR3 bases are TGTGCCAGCAGCTTAAGGCAGAACACCGGGGAGCTGTTTTTT. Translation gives CASSLRQNTGELFF.

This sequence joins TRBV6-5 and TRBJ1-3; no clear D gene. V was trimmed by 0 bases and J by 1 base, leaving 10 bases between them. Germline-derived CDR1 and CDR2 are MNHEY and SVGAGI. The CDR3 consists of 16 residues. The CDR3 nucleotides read TGTGCCAGCAGTTACTCCCGGGCGCCTTCTGGAAACACCATATATTTT. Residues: CASSYSRAPSGNTIYF.

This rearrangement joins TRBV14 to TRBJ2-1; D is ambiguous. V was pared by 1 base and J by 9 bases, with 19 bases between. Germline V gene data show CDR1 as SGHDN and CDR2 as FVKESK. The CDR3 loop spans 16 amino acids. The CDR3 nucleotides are TGTGCCAGCAGCCAAGGGGCTGACCGTACATGGGGTGAGCAGTTCTTC. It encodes CASSQGADRTWGEQFF. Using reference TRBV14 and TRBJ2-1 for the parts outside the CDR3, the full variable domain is EAGVTQFPSHSVIEKGQTVTLRCDPISGHDNLYWYRRVMGKEIKFLLHFVKESKQDESGMPNNRFLAERTGGTYSTLKVQPAELEDSGVYFCASSQGADRTWGEQFFGPGTRLTVL.

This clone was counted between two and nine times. The CDR3 sequence: CASSPRVGQATGGAFF. The CDR3 DNA reads TGTGCCAGCTCCCCCAGGGTGGGGCAGGCTACTGGGGGAGCTTTCTTT. The rearrangement uses TRBV18 and TRBJ1-1; possibly TRBD1 for D (5 bases). V lost 6 bases to trimming and J lost 10 bases, with 27 bases between them. This CDR3 is 16 amino acids long. The germline gives CDR1 KGHSH, CDR2 LQKENI. Drawing the rest from reference TRBV18 and TRBJ1-1, the complete variable domain is NAGVMQNPRHLVRRRGQEARLRCSPMKGHSHVYWYRQLPEEGLKFMVYLQKENIIDESGMPKERFSAEFPKEGPSILRIQQVVRGDSAAYFCASSPRVGQATGGAFFGQGTRLTVV.

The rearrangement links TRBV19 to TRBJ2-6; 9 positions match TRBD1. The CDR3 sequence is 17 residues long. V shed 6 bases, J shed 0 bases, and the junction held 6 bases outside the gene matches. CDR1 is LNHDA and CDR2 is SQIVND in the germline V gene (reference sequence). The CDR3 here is CASSPGQGFSGANVLTF. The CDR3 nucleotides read TGTGCCAGTAGCCCGGGACAGGGCTTCTCTGGGGCCAACGTCCTGACTTTC. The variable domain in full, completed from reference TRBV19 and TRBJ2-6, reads DGGITQSPKYLFRKEGQNVTLSCEQNLNHDAMYWYRQDPGQGLRLIYYSQIVNDFQKGDIAEGYSVSREKKESFPLTVTSAQKNPTAFYLCASSPGQGFSGANVLTFGAGSRLTVL.

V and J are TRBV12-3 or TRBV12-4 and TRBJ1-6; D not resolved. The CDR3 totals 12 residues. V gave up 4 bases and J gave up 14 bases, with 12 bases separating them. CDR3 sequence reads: CASSSDTATLHF. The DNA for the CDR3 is TGTGCCAGCAGTTCCGACACTGCGACCCTCCACTTT.

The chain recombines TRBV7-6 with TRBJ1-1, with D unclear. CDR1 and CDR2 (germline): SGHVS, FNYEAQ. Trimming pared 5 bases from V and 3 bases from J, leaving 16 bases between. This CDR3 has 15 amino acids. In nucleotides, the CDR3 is TGTGCCAGCAGCGCGCTTCCGGGAACGGACACTGAAGCTTTCTTT. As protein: CASSALPGTDTEAFF.

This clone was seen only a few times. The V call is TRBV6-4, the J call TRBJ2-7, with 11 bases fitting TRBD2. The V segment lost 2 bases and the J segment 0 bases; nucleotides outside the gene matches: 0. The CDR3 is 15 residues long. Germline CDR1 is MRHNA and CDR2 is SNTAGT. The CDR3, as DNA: TGTGCCAGCAGTGACGGGACTAGCGGCTCCTACGAGCAGTACTTC. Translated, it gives CASSDGTSGSYEQYF.

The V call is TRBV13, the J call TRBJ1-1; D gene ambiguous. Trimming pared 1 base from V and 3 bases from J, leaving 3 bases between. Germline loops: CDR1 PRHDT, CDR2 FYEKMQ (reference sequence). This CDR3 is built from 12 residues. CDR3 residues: CASSLVHTEAFF. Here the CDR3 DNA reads TGTGCCAGCAGCTTAGTTCACACTGAAGCTTTCTTT.

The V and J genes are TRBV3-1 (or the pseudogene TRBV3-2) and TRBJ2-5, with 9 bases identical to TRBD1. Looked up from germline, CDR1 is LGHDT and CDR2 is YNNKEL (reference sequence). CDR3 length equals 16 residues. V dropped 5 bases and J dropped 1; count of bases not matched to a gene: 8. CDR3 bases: TGTGCCAGCAGCATAGGGGACAGGGCCTTCCAAGAGACCCAGTACTTC. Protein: CASSIGDRAFQETQYF.

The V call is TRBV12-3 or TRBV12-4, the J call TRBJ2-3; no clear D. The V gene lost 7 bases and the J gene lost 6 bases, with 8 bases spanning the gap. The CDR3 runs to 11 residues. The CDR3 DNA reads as TGTGCCAGCACCCACTTGGATACGCAGTATTTT. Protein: CASTHLDTQYF.

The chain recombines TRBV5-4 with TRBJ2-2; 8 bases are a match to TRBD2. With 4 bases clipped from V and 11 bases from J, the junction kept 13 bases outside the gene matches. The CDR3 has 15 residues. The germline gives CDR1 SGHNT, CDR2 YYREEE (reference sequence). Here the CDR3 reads CASSPKVGSGAELFF. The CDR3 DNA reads TGTGCCAGCAGCCCCAAGGTTGGTAGCGGGGCAGAGCTGTTTTTT.

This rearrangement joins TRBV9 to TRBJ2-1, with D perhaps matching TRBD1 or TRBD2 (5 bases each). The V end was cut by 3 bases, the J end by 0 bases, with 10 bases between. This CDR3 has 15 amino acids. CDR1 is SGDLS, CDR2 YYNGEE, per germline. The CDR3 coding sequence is TGTGCCAGCAGCGCCGGGACGACCTCCTACAATGAGCAGTTCTTC. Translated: CASSAGTTSYNEQFF.

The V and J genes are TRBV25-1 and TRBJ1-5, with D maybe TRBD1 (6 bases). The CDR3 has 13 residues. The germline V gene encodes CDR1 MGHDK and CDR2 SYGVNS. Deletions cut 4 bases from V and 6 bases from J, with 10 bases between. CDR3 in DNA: TGTGCCAGCAGTGGGCAGGGGAGTCAGCCCCAGCATTTT. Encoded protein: CASSGQGSQPQHF.

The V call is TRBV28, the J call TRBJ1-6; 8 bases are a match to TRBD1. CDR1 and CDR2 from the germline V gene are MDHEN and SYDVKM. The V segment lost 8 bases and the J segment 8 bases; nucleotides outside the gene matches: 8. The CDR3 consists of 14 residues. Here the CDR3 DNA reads TGTGCCAGCCGAACCGGGACAGGATATTCACCCCTCCACTTT. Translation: CASRTGTGYSPLHF.

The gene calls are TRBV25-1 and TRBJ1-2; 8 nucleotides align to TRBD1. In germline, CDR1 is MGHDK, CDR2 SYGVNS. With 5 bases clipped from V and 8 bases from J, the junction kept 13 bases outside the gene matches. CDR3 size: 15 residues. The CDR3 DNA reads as TGTGCCAGCAGTAGAATGCGCAGGGGGCCGCGGGGCTACACCTTC. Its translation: CASSRMRRGPRGYTF.

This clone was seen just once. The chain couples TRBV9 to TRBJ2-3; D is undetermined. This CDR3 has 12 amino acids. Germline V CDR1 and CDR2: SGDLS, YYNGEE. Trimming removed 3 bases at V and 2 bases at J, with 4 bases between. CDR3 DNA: TGTGCCAGCAGCGGGGTCACAGATACGCAGTATTTT. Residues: CASSGVTDTQYF.

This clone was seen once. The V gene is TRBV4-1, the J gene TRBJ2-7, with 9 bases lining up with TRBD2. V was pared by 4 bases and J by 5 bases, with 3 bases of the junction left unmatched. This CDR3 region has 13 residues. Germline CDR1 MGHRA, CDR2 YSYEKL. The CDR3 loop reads CASSPLAGNEQYF. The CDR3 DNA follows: TGCGCCAGCAGCCCTCTAGCGGGAAACGAGCAGTACTTC.

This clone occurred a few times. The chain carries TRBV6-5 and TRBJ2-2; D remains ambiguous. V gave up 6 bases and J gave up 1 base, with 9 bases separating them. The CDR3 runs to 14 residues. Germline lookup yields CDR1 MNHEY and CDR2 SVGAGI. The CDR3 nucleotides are TGTGCCAGCAGAGTTCCGGGGAACACCGGGGAGCTGTTTTTT. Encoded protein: CASRVPGNTGELFF.